This is a list of T cell receptor beta chains from one sample in a study of blood T cells in healthy people across ages. Using its own MiXCR run on the 5' RACE reads, TCRdb lists one record per CDR3 protein. The sample holds 650,000 to 1,000,000 distinct CDR3 sequences, approximately 35% seen once. Sequenced material: blood. These TCRs come from a man aged 18 to 30 in good health. The CDR3 runs from the conserved cysteine through the conserved F or W. D genes are given only for firm matches. Clone size is shown for a subset of rows, as once, few, many or a class of expanded clone.

>TRBV5-1|many|.|TRBJ1-6|13
CASSLQENSPLHF
TGCGCCAGCAGCTTACAGGAAAATTCACCCCTCCACTTT
>TRBV20-1|few|.|TRBJ2-3|15
CSARDPSGDTDTQYF
TGCAGTGCTAGAGATCCGTCGGGGGACACAGATACGCAGTATTTT
>TRBV20-1|.|.|TRBJ1-1|13
CSATRELDTEAFF
TGCAGTGCTACGCGGGAGTTGGACACTGAAGCTTTCTTT
>TRBV4-1|few|.|TRBJ1-5|17
CASSQGPGWGYDQPQHF
TGCGCCAGCAGCCAAGGTCCAGGTTGGGGTTATGATCAGCCCCAGCATTTT
>TRBV6-4|.|.|TRBJ1-1|15
CASSPIQNADTEAFF
TGTGCCAGCAGCCCTATACAGAACGCCGACACTGAAGCTTTCTTT
>TRBV6-5|.|.|TRBJ1-1|15
CASSYYSGLNTEAFF
TGTGCCAGCAGTTATTACTCCGGGCTGAACACTGAAGCTTTCTTT
>TRBV21-1|few|.|TRBJ2-4|15
CASSKVQKAKNIQYF
TGTGCCAGCAGCAAAGTACAGAAAGCCAAAAACATTCAGTACTTC
>TRBV27|.|TRBD1|TRBJ1-5|16
CVSSLSGTGSRQPQHF
TGTGTCAGCAGTTTATCGGGGACAGGGTCTAGGCAGCCCCAGCATTTT
>TRBV2|.|TRBD1|TRBJ1-5|15
CASRNPGDRGQPQHF
TGTGCCAGCAGAAACCCGGGAGACAGGGGGCAGCCCCAGCATTTT
>TRBV5-5|few|TRBD1|TRBJ1-2|14
CASRTGADELGYTF
TGTGCCAGCAGAACAGGGGCCGACGAACTTGGCTACACCTTC
>TRBV4-3|.|TRBD1|TRBJ2-3|16
CASSQDGTASTDTQYF
TGCGCCAGCAGCCAAGATGGGACAGCGAGCACAGATACGCAGTATTTT
>TRBV28|.|TRBD1|TRBJ1-4|17
CASSSGQGALTNEKLFF
TGTGCCAGCAGTTCAGGACAGGGGGCTCTCACTAATGAAAAACTGTTTTTT
>TRBV7-9|.|.|TRBJ1-2|13
CASSLEQTYGYTF
TGTGCCAGCAGCTTAGAACAGACCTATGGCTACACCTTC
>TRBV6-5|many|.|TRBJ1-2|14
CASSSGARNYGYTF
TGTGCCAGCAGTTCGGGGGCGCGTAACTATGGCTACACCTTC
>TRBV7-2|many|.|TRBJ1-5|14
CASSLDILSQPQHF
TGTGCCAGCAGCTTAGATATTCTAAGTCAGCCCCAGCATTTT
>TRBV21-1|.|.|TRBJ1-5|17
CASSKVGRVRSNQPQHF
TGTGCCAGCAGCAAAGTGGGCAGGGTTAGGAGCAATCAGCCCCAGCATTTT
>TRBV5-5|.|TRBD2|TRBJ2-3|19
CASSWLLAGGLNPTDTQYF
TGTGCCAGCAGCTGGCTTCTAGCGGGGGGCCTAAACCCCACAGATACGCAGTATTTT
>TRBV28|.|TRBD1|TRBJ2-5|16
CASSAGRDRALGEQYF
TGTGCCAGCAGTGCAGGCCGGGACAGGGCCCTCGGGGAGCAGTACTTC
>TRBV7-7|.|TRBD2|TRBJ2-5|13
CASSSSGVETQYF
TGTGCCAGCAGCTCTAGCGGGGTGGAGACCCAGTACTTC
>TRBV29-1|many|.|TRBJ2-3|13
CSVAGRVADTQYF
TGCAGCGTTGCTGGCAGGGTGGCAGATACGCAGTATTTT
>TRBV5-1|few|.|TRBJ1-1|15
CASSLEFGGPAEAFF
TGCGCCAGCAGCTTGGAATTTGGGGGTCCCGCTGAAGCTTTCTTT
>TRBV4-1|.|.|TRBJ1-6|13
CASSQGIRSPLHF
TGCGCCAGCAGTCAGGGAATTCGATCACCCCTCCACTTT
>TRBV20-1|.|.|TRBJ2-2|16
CSARAAGVPKTGELFF
TGCAGTGCTAGAGCCGCAGGGGTCCCAAAGACCGGGGAGCTGTTTTTT
>TRBV20-1|.|TRBD1|TRBJ2-1|12
CSPGQGSLEQFF
TGCAGTCCCGGACAGGGGTCTTTGGAGCAGTTCTTC
>TRBV4-3|few|.|TRBJ1-1|17
CASSQEISYREGTEAFF
TGCGCCAGCAGCCAAGAAATAAGTTACAGGGAAGGGACTGAAGCTTTCTTT
>TRBV14|many|.|TRBJ1-2|13
CASSQVNDYGYTF
TGTGCCAGCAGCCAAGTGAATGACTATGGCTACACCTTC